This T cell receptor (beta chain) was observed in a study of blood T cell repertoires in COVID-19. At the level of the study: Samples came from the United States, Italy and Spain, spanning acute and convalescent COVID-19. Sample material is recorded as cDNA or gDNA derived from T cells, B-cell-depleted T cells, or PBMCs.

Original analysis: Amplifying reference gene primers gave estimates of nucleated cell counts. This table comes from immunoSEQ multiplex PCR, and its TCRdb copy is limited to in-frame clones, with some not included. V, J and clone size derive from that table, while D and trimming were established from the DNA sequence. The repertoire has 130,000 or so clones, 70% to 90% of them found once; the top ten carry 3% to 4%. The sample holds one count of this clone. At the DNA level, this CDR3 is encoded by other sequences in the same sample as well. The CDR3 is 14 amino acids. Unmatched junction bases numbered 5, after V lost 5 bases and J lost 4 bases. Germline CDR1 reads MDHEN; CDR2 reads SYDVKM.

The specimen sequenced was PBMCs or T cells enriched from blood (not recorded which). The chain employs TRBV28 and TRBJ2-3, with 8 nucleotides matching TRBD1. The TCR sequence derives from a woman aged 50 to 60 with acute COVID-19. The CDR3 bases are TGTGCCAGCAGTACCGGACAGGGCGCAGATACGCAGTATTTT. Translation gives CASSTGQGADTQYF.